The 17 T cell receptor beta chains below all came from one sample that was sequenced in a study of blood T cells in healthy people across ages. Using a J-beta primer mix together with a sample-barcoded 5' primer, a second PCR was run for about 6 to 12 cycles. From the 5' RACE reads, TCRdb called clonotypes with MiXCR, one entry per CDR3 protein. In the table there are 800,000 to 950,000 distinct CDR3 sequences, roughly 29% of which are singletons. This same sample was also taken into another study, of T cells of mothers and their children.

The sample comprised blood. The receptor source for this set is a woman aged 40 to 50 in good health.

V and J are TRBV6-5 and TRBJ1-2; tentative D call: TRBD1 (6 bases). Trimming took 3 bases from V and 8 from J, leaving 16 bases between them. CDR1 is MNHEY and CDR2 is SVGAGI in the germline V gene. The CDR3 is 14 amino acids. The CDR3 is CASSYNNGGGGYTF. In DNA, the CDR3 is TGTGCCAGCAGTTATAACAACGGGGGGGGCGGCTACACCTTC.

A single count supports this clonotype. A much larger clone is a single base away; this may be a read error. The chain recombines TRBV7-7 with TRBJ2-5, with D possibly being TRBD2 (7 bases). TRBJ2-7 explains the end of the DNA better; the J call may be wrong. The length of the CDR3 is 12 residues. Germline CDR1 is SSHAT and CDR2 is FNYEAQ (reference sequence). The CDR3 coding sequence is TGTGTTGGGTGGACGGGGGGCAACGAGCAGTACTTC. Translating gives CVGWTGGNEQYF.

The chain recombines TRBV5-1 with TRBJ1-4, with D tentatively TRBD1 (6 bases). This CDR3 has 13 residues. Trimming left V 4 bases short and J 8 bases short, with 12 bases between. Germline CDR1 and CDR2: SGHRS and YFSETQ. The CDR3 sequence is CASSPDSREKLFF. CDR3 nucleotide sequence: TGCGCCAGCAGCCCGGACAGTCGGGAAAAACTGTTTTTT.

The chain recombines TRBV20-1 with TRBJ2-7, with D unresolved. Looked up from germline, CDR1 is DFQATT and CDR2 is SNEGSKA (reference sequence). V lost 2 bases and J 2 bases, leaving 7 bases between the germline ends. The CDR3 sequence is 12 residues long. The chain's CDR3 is CSARKGAYEQYF. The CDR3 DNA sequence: TGCAGTGCTAGAAAGGGCGCCTACGAGCAGTACTTC.

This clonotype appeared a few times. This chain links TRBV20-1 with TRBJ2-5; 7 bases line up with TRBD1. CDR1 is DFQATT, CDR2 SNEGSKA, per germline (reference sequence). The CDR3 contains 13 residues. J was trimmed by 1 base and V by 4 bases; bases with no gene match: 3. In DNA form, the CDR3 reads TGCAGTGCTAAGGGACAGACCCAAGAGACCCAGTACTTC. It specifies CSAKGQTQETQYF.

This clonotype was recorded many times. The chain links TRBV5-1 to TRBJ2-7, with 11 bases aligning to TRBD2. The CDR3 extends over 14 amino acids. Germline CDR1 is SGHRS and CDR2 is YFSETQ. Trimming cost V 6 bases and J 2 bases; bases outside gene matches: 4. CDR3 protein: CASTGTSGAYEQYF. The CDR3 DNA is TGCGCCAGCACCGGGACTAGCGGAGCCTACGAGCAGTACTTC.

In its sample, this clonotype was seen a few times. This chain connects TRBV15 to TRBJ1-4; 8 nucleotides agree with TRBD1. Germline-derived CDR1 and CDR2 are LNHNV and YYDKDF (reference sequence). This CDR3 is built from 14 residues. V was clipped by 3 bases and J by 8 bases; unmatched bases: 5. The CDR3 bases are TGTGCCACCAGCAGTGACCGGGACAGGGAAAAACTGTTTTTT. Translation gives CATSSDRDREKLFF.

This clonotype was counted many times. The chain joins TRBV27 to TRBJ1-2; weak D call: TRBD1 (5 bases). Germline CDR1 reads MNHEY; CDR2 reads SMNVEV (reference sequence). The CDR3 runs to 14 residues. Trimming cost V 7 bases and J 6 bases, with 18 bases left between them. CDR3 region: CASKTGGQTNGYTF. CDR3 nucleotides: TGTGCCAGCAAAACTGGGGGTCAGACCAATGGCTACACCTTC.

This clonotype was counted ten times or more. The CDR3 DNA is TGTGCCAGCAGCCCCGACAGGGTCGATGAGCAGTACTTC. Its translation is CASSPDRVDEQYF. This chain uses TRBV5-6 with TRBJ2-7; 7 bases fit TRBD1. The CDR3 runs to 13 residues. V lost 4 bases and J lost 7; bases outside the gene matches: 8. The germline CDR1 and CDR2 sequences are SGHDT and YYEEEE.

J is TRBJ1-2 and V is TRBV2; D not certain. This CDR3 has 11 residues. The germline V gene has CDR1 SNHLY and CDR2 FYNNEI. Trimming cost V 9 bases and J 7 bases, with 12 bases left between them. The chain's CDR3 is CARRNPSGYTF. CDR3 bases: TGTGCCAGACGGAACCCCAGTGGCTACACCTTC.

The DNA of the CDR3 is TGCGCCAGCAGCGAAGGATTCCTCTCCAGCTATAGCACAGATACGCAGTATTTT. Translating it yields CASSEGFLSSYSTDTQYF. This rearrangement joins TRBV5-1 to TRBJ2-3; the D is unclear. V lost 4 bases, J lost 0 bases, and 21 bases lay in between. CDR1 is SGHRS and CDR2 is YFSETQ in the germline V gene. This CDR3 contains 18 residues.

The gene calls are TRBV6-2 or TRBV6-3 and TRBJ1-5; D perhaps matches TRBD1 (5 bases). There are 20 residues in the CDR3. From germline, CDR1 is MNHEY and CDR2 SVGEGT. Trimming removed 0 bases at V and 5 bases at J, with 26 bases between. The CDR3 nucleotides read TGTGCCAGCAGTTACTCCTTTTGGGACGCCCTAGATCCTAAAGATCAGCCCCAGCATTTT. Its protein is CASSYSFWDALDPKDQPQHF.

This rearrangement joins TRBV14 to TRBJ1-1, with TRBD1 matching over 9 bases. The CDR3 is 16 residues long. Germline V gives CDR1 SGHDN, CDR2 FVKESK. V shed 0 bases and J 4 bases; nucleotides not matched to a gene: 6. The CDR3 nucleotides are TGTGCCAGCAGCCAAGAGGGCGCGACAGGGGGCACTGAAGCTTTCTTT. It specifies CASSQEGATGGTEAFF.

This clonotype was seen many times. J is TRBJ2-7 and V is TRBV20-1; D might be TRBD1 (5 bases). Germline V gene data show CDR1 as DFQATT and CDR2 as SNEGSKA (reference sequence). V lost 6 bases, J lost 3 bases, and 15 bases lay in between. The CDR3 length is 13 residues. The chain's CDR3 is CSAPTLDSYEQYF. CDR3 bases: TGCAGTGCACCAACTCTTGACAGCTACGAGCAGTACTTC.

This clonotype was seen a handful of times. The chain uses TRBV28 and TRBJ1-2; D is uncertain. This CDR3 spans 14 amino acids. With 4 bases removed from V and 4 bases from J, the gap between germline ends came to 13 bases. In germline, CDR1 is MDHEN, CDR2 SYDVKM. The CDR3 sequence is CASSSSPWTYGYTF. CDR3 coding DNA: TGTGCCAGCAGTTCCTCTCCGTGGACCTATGGCTACACCTTC.

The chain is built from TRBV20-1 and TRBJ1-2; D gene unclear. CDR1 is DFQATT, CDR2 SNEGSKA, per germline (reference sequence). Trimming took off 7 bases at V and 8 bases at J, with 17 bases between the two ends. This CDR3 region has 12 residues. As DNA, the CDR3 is TGCAGTGGCCAGGATCCTCCGGGGGGCTACACCTTC. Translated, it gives CSGQDPPGGYTF.

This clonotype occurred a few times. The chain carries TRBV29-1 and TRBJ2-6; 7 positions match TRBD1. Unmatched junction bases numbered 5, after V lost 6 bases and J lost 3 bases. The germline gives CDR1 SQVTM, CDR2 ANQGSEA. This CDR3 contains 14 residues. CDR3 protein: CSVTGQVGANVLTF. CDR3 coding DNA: TGCAGCGTCACAGGACAGGTTGGGGCCAACGTCCTGACTTTC.